This TCR beta chain is from a study of blood T cell repertoires in COVID-19. Study-wide background: The United States, Italy and Spain were the sources of the acute and convalescent COVID-19 samples. PBMCs, B-cell-depleted T cells, or T cells were the source of the cDNA or gDNA that made up the material.

CDR1 is SGHDT and CDR2 is YYEEEE in the germline V gene. V dropped 0 bases and J dropped 4; count of bases not matched to a gene: 1. The CDR3 runs 14 residues. As handled by the study authors: Using reference gene primer amplification, nucleated cell counts were estimated. Some clones are missing from TCRdb's copy, which holds only in-frame ones; the method was immunoSEQ multiplex PCR. V and J calls and clone size are as listed in that table; D and trimming were resolved from the DNA. This table holds 130,000 to 150,000 clones, roughly 79% found once. This clone came up once. This sequence was found in a human donor with acute or convalescent COVID-19. The donor label of this sample is uncertain. The chain has TRBV5-6 and TRBJ1-2, with 9 nucleotides matching TRBD1. Specimen: peripheral blood. This CDR3 is CASSLGDRAYGYTF. The CDR3 nucleotides are TGTGCCAGCAGCTTGGGGGACAGGGCCTATGGCTACACCTTC.